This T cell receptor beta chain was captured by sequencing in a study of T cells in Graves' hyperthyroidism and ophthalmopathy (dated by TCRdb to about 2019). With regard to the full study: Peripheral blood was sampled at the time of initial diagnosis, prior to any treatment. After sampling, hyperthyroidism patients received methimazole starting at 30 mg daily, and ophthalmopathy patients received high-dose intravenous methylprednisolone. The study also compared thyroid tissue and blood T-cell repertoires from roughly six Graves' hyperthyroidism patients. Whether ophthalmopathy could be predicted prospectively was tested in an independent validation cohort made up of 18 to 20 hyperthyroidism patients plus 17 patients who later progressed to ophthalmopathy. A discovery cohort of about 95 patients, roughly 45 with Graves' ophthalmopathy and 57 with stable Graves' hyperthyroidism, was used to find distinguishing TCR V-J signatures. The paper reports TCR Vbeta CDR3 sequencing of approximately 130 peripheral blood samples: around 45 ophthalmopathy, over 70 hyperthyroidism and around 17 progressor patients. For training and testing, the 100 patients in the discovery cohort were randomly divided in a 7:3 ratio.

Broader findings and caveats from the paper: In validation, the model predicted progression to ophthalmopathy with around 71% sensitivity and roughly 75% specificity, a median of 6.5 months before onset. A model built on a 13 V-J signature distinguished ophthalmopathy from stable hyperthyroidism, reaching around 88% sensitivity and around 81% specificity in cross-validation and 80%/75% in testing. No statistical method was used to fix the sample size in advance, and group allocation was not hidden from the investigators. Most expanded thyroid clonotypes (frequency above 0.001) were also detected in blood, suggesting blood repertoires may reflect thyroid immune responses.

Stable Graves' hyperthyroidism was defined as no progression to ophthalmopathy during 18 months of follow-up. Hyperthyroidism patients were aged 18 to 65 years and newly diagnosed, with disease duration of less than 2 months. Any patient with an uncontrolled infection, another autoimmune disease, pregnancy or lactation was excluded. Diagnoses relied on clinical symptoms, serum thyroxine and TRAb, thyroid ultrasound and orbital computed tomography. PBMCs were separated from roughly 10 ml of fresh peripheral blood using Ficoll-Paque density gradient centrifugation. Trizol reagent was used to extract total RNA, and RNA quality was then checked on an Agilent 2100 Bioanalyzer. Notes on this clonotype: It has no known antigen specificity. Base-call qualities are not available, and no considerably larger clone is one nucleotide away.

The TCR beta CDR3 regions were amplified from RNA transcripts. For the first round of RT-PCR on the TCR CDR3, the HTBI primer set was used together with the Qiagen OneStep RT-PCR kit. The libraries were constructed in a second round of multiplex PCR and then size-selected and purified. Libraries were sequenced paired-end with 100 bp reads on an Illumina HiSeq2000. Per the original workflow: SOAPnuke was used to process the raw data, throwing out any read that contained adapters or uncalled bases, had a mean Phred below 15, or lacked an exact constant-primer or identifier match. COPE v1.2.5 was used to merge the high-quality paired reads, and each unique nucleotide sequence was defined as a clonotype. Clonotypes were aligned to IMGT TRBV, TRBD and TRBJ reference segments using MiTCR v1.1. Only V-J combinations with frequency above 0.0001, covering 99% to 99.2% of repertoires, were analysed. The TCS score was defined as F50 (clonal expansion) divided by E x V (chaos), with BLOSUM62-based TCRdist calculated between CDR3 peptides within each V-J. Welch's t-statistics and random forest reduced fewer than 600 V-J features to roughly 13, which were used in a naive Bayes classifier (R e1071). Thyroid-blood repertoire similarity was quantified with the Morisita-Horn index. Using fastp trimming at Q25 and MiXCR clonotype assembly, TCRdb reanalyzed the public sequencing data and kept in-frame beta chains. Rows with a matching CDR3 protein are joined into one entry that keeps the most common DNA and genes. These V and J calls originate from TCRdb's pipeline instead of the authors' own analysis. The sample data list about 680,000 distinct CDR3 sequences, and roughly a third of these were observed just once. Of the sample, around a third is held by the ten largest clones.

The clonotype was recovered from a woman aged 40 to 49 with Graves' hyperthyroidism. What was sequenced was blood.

The CDR3 protein: CASSLGHGLLYEQYF. The DNA sequence is given as TGTGCCAGCAGTTTAGGACATGGACTCCTCTACGAGCAGTACTTC. This chain is built from TRBV12-3 or TRBV12-4 and TRBJ2-7; a weak D assignment points to TRBD2 (5 bases agree). The V and J ends are trimmed by 1 base and 3 bases, leaving 13 bases between them. The CDR3 spans 15 residues, from the cysteine through the phenylalanine. The CDR3 DNA has 45 bases and is translated from base 1.